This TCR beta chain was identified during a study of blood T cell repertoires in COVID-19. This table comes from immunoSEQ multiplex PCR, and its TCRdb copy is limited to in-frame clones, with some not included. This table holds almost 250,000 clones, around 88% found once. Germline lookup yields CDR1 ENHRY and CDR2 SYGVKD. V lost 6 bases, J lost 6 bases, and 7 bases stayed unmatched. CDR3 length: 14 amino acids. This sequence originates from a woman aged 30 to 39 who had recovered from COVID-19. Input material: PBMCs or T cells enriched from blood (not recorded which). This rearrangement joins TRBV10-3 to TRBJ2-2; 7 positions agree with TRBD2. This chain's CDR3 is CAISPRGGAGELFF. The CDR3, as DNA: TGTGCCATCAGCCCCCGGGGAGGGGCCGGGGAGCTGTTTTTT.